The 18 T cell receptor beta chains below were found in one sample sequenced in a study of cytomegalovirus exposure and HLA in healthy donors. PCR amplification relied on 60 Vbeta primers (plus 13 Jbeta primers). The data were produced by immunoSEQ multiplex PCR, yet TCRdb's version contains in-frame clones alone and is incomplete. Its table lists under 200,000 clones. Sample: PBMCs. The receptor set was obtained from a man aged 30 to 39 in good health and CMV-seronegative.

The gene calls are TRBV9 and TRBJ1-4; 7 nucleotides line up with TRBD1. The germline gives CDR1 SGDLS, CDR2 YYNGEE. CDR3 length equals 16 residues. The V gene end was trimmed by 0 bases and the J gene end by 7 bases; junction bases not matched to a gene: 9. CDR3 residues: CASSVAWGTAGEKLFF. The CDR3 bases are TGTGCCAGCAGCGTAGCCTGGGGGACAGCAGGTGAAAAACTGTTTTTT.

The chain combines TRBV10-3 with TRBJ2-1; 14 bases match TRBD2. CDR1 is ENHRY, CDR2 SYGVKD, per germline. CDR3 size: 16 residues. Trimming removed 7 bases from V and 2 bases from J; junction bases left unmatched: 4. For the CDR3, the DNA is TGTGCCATCACACCGACTAGCGGGAGGGCCTACAATGAGCAGTTCTTC. It encodes CAITPTSGRAYNEQFF.

The J gene is TRBJ2-7, the V gene TRBV9; 10 nucleotides agree with TRBD2. CDR1 and CDR2 from the germline V gene are SGDLS and YYNGEE. The CDR3 is 16 amino acids. V lost 3 bases and J lost 6; bases outside the gene matches: 12. The CDR3: CASSAYPLAGASEQYF. In DNA form, the CDR3 reads TGTGCCAGCAGCGCATACCCTCTAGCGGGAGCTTCCGAGCAGTACTTC.

Notes on this clone: Its ends do not fully match the called genes, so a read error is possible. The chain has TRBV6-6 and TRBJ2-2; 12 bases agree with TRBD2. Germline-derived CDR1 and CDR2 are MNHNY and SVGAGI (reference sequence). The CDR3 contains 16 residues. The CDR3 DNA sequence: TGTGCCGGCAGCCACCCGACTAGCGGGAGATTAGGGGAGCTGTTTTTT. Protein product: CAGSHPTSGRLGELFF.

The chain is built from TRBV10-1 and TRBJ1-6; 7 bases align to TRBD1. The CDR3 contains 12 residues. Germline assignment: CDR1 WNHNN and CDR2 SYGVQD (reference sequence). J was trimmed by 6 bases and V by 8 bases; bases with no gene match: 1. The chain's CDR3 is CASGTANSPLHF. CDR3 in DNA: TGCGCCAGCGGGACAGCTAATTCACCCCTCCACTTT.

This chain uses TRBV27 with TRBJ2-7; 10 bases align to TRBD1. Per germline, CDR1 MNHEY and CDR2 SMNVEV (reference sequence). Germline trimming cut 0 bases from V and 2 bases from J; bases unmatched to any gene: 10. This CDR3 has 18 amino acids. As DNA, the CDR3 is TGTGCCAGCAGTTTATCGAGGTTTCGGACAGGGGGGGCCTACGAGCAGTACTTC. Residues: CASSLSRFRTGGAYEQYF.

V usage is TRBV19 and J usage is TRBJ2-7; 9 bases align to TRBD2. This CDR3 contains 14 residues. With V trimmed by 3 bases and J by 5 bases, 5 bases remained unmatched. The germline V gene has CDR1 LNHDA and CDR2 SQIVND (reference sequence). CDR3 loop: CASSILAGSDEQYF. As DNA, the CDR3 is TGTGCCAGTAGTATTCTAGCGGGAAGCGACGAGCAGTACTTC.

This chain connects TRBV9 to TRBJ2-7; TRBD1 agrees at 7 bases. Germline loops: CDR1 SGDLS, CDR2 YYNGEE. CDR3 length: 15 residues. V lost 0 bases to trimming and J lost 4 bases; unmatched junction nucleotides: 7. The CDR3 region is CASSVEGTVIYEQYF. The CDR3 nucleotides read TGTGCCAGCAGCGTAGAAGGGACAGTTATTTACGAGCAGTACTTC.

On this clone itself: The sample has other DNA sequences that encode this CDR3 too. The chain employs TRBV5-8 and TRBJ2-7; 8 nucleotides agree with TRBD2. J gave up 6 bases and V 3 bases, and 11 bases lay outside the gene matches. In germline, CDR1 is SGHTS, CDR2 YDEGEE. CDR3 length equals 15 residues. The DNA for the CDR3 is TGTGCCAGCAGCTCCCCGTCACGGGAGGGAGGCGAGCAGTACTTC. Translated, it gives CASSSPSREGGEQYF. Complete variable domain (other parts from reference TRBV5-8 and TRBJ2-7): EAGVTQSPTHLIKTRGQQATLRCSPISGHTSVYWYQQALGLGLQFLLWYDEGEERNRGNFPPRFSGRQFPNYSSELNVNALELEDSALYLCASSSPSREGGEQYFGPGTRLTVT.

The chain recombines TRBV7-9 with TRBJ2-1, with 8 bases identical to TRBD2. Germline CDR1 and CDR2: SEHNR and FQNEAQ (reference sequence). The length of the CDR3 is 14 residues. Trimming took 9 bases from V and 12 from J; bases not matched to a gene: 16. The CDR3 sequence is CASSRTSLNEGQFF. For the CDR3, the DNA is TGTGCCAGTTCCAGGACTAGCCTCAATGAAGGGCAGTTCTTC.

The V and J genes are TRBV30 and TRBJ1-4; possibly TRBD1 for D (5 bases). Germline-derived CDR1 and CDR2 are GTSNPN and SVGIG (reference sequence). The CDR3 has 13 amino acids. V was pared by 7 bases and J by 3 bases, with 12 bases between. CDR3 sequence: CAFARGANEKLFF. The CDR3 DNA sequence: TGTGCCTTCGCCCGGGGGGCTAATGAAAAACTGTTTTTT.

The rearrangement joins TRBV19 to TRBJ1-5, with 8 nucleotides matching TRBD1. Trimming at V came to 4 bases and at J to 3 bases, leaving 17 bases not matched to a gene. The CDR3 totals 19 residues. From germline, CDR1 is LNHDA and CDR2 SQIVND (reference sequence). CDR3 sequence (DNA): TGTGCCAGTAGTACCCCCCCCTACGGACAGGGATGGGTCAATCAGCCCCAGCATTTT. As protein: CASSTPPYGQGWVNQPQHF.

V usage is TRBV19 and J usage is TRBJ1-2; TRBD1 agrees at 7 bases. The CDR3 runs 14 residues. J was trimmed by 4 bases and V by 10 bases; bases with no gene match: 12. The germline V gene encodes CDR1 LNHDA and CDR2 SQIVND (reference sequence). CDR3 bases: TGTGCCACTCAACAGGGGTACAGTAGCTATGGCTACACCTTC. Residues: CATQQGYSSYGYTF.

The V call is TRBV6-5, the J call TRBJ2-7; the match to TRBD2 covers 7 bases. Germline values: CDR1 MNHEY, CDR2 SVGAGI. The CDR3 is 13 residues long. V lost 2 bases, J lost 5 bases, and 3 bases stayed unmatched. The CDR3 is CASSYGGEHEQYF. The CDR3 coding sequence is TGTGCCAGCAGTTACGGGGGGGAACACGAGCAGTACTTC.

The chain couples TRBV6-6 to TRBJ1-3, with unresolved D. From germline, CDR1 is MNHNY and CDR2 SVGAGI (reference sequence). This CDR3 has 12 residues. V was pared by 6 bases and J by 1 base, with 4 bases between. CDR3 sequence: CASSLSGNTIYF. The CDR3 bases are TGTGCCAGCAGCTTATCTGGAAACACCATATATTTT.

The chain links TRBV18 to TRBJ2-2; tentatively, D is TRBD2 (5 bases). This CDR3 is built from 15 residues. Germline CDR1 reads KGHSH; CDR2 reads LQKENI. V lost 1 base, J lost 1 base, and 7 bases lay in between. The CDR3 nucleotides are TGTGCCAGCTCACCACTAGCGCTGAACACCGGGGAGCTGTTTTTT. It codes for CASSPLALNTGELFF.

This chain uses TRBV30 with TRBJ1-5; D possibly corresponds to TRBD1 (5 bases). Trimming cost V 0 bases and J 7 bases, with 16 bases left between them. From germline, CDR1 is GTSNPN and CDR2 SVGIG (reference sequence). The CDR3 is 15 residues long. CDR3 loop: CAWSVLGREEQPQHF. The CDR3 DNA is TGTGCCTGGAGTGTATTAGGCAGGGAGGAACAGCCCCAGCATTTT.

The chain has TRBV27 and TRBJ2-5; 9 positions agree with TRBD1. The V and J ends lost 2 bases and 1 base, in that order; junction bases with no gene match: 5. This CDR3 has 16 amino acids. Germline loops: CDR1 MNHEY, CDR2 SMNVEV (reference sequence). CDR3 DNA: TGTGCCAGCAGTTTAAAAGGGGACAGGGCCCAAGAGACCCAGTACTTC. Its protein is CASSLKGDRAQETQYF.